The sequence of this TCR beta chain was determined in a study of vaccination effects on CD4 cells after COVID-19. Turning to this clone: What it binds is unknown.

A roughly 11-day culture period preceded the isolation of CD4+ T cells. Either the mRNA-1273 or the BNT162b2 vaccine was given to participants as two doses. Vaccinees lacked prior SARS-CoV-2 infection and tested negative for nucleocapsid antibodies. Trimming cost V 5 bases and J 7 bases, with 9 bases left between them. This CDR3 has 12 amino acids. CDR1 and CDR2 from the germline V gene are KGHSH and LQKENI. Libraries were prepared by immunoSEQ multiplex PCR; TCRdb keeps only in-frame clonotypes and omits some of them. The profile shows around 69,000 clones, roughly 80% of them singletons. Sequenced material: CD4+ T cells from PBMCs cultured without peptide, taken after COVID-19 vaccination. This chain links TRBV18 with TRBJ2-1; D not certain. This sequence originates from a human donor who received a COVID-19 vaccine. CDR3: CASSTAVNEQFF. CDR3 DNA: TGTGCCAGCTCAACTGCAGTAAATGAGCAGTTCTTC.